This T cell receptor (beta chain) comes out of a study of T cell repertoires in cytomegalovirus infection. TCRdb re-derived calls from the reads in MiXCR, one entry per CDR3 protein. This sample yields around 530,000 distinct CDR3 sequences, of which roughly 29% are seen a single time; under 15% belongs to the top ten. Looked up from germline, CDR1 is MGHRA and CDR2 is YSYEKL. Losses at the gene ends were 1 base for V and 7 bases for J; bases not matched to a gene: 6. There are 15 residues in the CDR3. The sample consisted of PBMCs. The TCR originated in a human donor in good health (CMV status not recorded). Some clones in this sample may be carry-over from other donors' samples. The genes are TRBV4-1 and TRBJ1-3; 8 nucleotides agree with TRBD1. CDR3 nucleotide sequence: TGCGCCAGCAGCCAAGTAAGGGACAGGAGGAACACCATATATTTT. Its translation: CASSQVRDRRNTIYF.